Shown below are 6 T cell receptor beta chains from a single sample sequenced in a study of T cells in Graves' hyperthyroidism and ophthalmopathy. Authors of the study amplified TCR beta CDR3 regions from RNA transcripts. The TCR CDR3 first-round RT-PCR relied on the HTBI primer set. TCRdb independently ran MiXCR on the multiplex PCR reads; one entry per CDR3 protein. Seen here are roughly 250,000 distinct CDR3 sequences, about 14% observed once, and the top ten hold about an eighth. Sequencing used blood. Receptor source: a woman in her thirties or forties with Graves' hyperthyroidism that later progressed to Graves' ophthalmopathy.

In its sample, this clonotype was seen many times. J is TRBJ2-2 and V is TRBV20-1; 12 nucleotides match TRBD2. CDR1 is DFQATT, CDR2 SNEGSKA, per germline (reference sequence). The CDR3 loop spans 14 amino acids. Losses at the gene ends were 4 bases for V and 3 bases for J; bases not matched to a gene: 0. The CDR3 DNA reads as TGCAGTGCTACTAGCGGGAGGGACACCGGGGAGCTGTTTTTT. Translation: CSATSGRDTGELFF.

In this sample, this clonotype turned up many times. The chain uses TRBV24-1 and TRBJ2-5; weak D call: TRBD2 (6 bases). The CDR3 has 14 residues. Germline CDR1 reads KGHDR; CDR2 reads SFDVKD. Trimming shortened V by 2 bases and J by 2 bases, and 8 bases separated the two germline ends. CDR3 residues: CATSDSGLQETQYF. Written as DNA, the CDR3 is TGTGCCACCAGTGATTCGGGACTTCAAGAGACCCAGTACTTC.

This chain uses TRBV28 with TRBJ1-1; D is ambiguous. Per the germline V gene, CDR1 is MDHEN and CDR2 is SYDVKM. The CDR3 loop spans 15 amino acids. Trimming removed 6 bases at V and 0 bases at J, with 14 bases between. CDR3 coding DNA: TGTGCCAGCAGCCTTTACGTACAGATGAACACTGAAGCTTTCTTT. This encodes CASSLYVQMNTEAFF.

The chain has TRBV28 and TRBJ2-5; D not resolved. The CDR3 length is 13 residues. The V end lost 0 bases, the J end lost 3 bases, and 5 bases lay between the germline ends. The germline V gene encodes CDR1 MDHEN and CDR2 SYDVKM. CDR3 nucleotide sequence: TGTGCCAGCAGTTTATGGTTAGAAGAGACCCAGTACTTC. Translating it yields CASSLWLEETQYF.

This clonotype appeared many times. The rearrangement uses TRBV3-1 and TRBJ2-3; D ambiguous. The CDR3 is 13 residues long. The V end lost 2 bases, the J end lost 3 bases, and 6 bases lay between the germline ends. Germline V gene data show CDR1 as LGHDT and CDR2 as YNNKEL (reference sequence). In nucleotides, the CDR3 is TGTGCCAGCAGCCAATTGGGGACAGATACGCAGTATTTT. Translation gives CASSQLGTDTQYF.

This clonotype was seen repeatedly, ten times or more. The chain links TRBV10-3 to TRBJ2-3; D remains ambiguous. V shed 3 bases and J shed 4 bases, with 8 bases lying between them. This CDR3 region has 13 residues. Germline V CDR1 and CDR2: ENHRY, SYGVKD. The CDR3 spells CAISDKFSDTQYF. The CDR3 bases are TGTGCCATCAGTGATAAGTTTTCAGATACGCAGTATTTT.